This T cell receptor beta chain was captured in a study of technical replicates of blood from several donors. The repertoire was sequenced with immunoSEQ multiplex PCR; TCRdb's copy has only in-frame clones and lacks some. In the table there are about 53,000 clones, about 86% of which are singletons. Trimming took 5 bases from V and 3 from J, leaving 10 bases between them. This CDR3 contains 13 residues. In germline, CDR1 is SGHVS, CDR2 FQNEAQ. The clonotype originates from a human donor in good health. Some clones in this sample may be carry-over from other donors' samples. The sequencing input was PBMCs. The rearrangement joins TRBV7-8 to TRBJ1-2; the D is unclear. DNA of the CDR3: TGTGCCAGCAGCGATAGGCGGGACTATGGCTACACCTTC. Its protein product is CASSDRRDYGYTF.